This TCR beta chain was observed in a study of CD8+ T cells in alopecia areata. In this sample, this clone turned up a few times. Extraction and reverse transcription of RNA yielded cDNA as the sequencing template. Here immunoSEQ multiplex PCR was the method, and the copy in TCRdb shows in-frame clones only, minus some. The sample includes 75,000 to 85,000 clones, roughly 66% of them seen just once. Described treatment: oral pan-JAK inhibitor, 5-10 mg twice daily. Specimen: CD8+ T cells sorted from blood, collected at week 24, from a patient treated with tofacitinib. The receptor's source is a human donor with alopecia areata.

CDR3 in DNA: TGCGCCAGCAGTTACACGTCAAGCGGATTAGCCAAAAACATTCAGTACTTC. Its protein is CASSYTSSGLAKNIQYF. The J gene is TRBJ2-4, the V gene TRBV4-1, with D perhaps TRBD2 (5 bases). The germline CDR1 and CDR2 sequences are MGHRA and YSYEKL. This CDR3 comprises 17 residues. V was trimmed by 6 bases and J by 0 bases, leaving 18 bases between them.